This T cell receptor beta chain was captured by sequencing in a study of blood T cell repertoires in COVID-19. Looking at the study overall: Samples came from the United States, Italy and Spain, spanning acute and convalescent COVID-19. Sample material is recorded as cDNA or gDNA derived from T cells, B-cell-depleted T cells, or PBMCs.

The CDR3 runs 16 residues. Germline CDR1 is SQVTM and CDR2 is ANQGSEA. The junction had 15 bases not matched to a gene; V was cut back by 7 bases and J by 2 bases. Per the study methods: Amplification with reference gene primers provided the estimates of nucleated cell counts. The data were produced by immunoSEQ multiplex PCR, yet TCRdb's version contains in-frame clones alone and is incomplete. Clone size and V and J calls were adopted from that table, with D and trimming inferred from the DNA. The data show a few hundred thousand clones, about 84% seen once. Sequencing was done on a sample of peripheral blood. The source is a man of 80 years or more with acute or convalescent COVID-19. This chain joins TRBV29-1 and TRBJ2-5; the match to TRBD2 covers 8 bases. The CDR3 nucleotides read TGCAGCGCCCCCGGGGGGGGGAACAGTTATCAAGAGACCCAGTACTTC. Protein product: CSAPGGGNSYQETQYF.